The rows below give T cell receptor beta chains drawn from one sample of a study of blood T cell repertoires in COVID-19. Using immunoSEQ multiplex PCR, the repertoire was profiled, and TCRdb retains in-frame clones only, with some absent. Here the sample spans a few hundred thousand clones, around 86% being singletons. Sequencing input: PBMCs or T cells enriched from blood (not recorded which). Receptor source: a man aged 35-49 years who had recovered from COVID-19. CDR3s include the opening cysteine and the closing phenylalanine or tryptophan. D genes are given only for firm matches. Rows give clone size only sometimes, using once, few, many, or a class for an expanded clone.

TRBD1	NA	TRBV2	TRBJ1-3	CASNGQGIGNTIYF	TGTGCCAGCAACGGACAGGGGATTGGAAACACCATATATTTT
NA	NA	TRBV4-2	TRBJ2-7	CASSQEPGPSFYEQYF	TGTGCCAGCAGCCAAGAACCAGGCCCATCCTTCTACGAGCAGTACTTC
TRBD2	NA	TRBV7-3	TRBJ2-2	CASSRAGLAGVTGELFF	TGTGCCAGCAGCCGAGCGGGACTAGCGGGGGTGACCGGGGAGCTGTTTTTT
NA	NA	TRBV27	TRBJ2-7	CASRRDIDNYEQYF	TGTGCCAGCAGGAGAGACATTGACAACTACGAGCAGTACTTC
TRBD1	NA	TRBV5-1	TRBJ1-5	CASSLDRGLFGFNQPQHF	TGCGCCAGCAGCCTAGACAGGGGGCTCTTCGGGTTCAATCAGCCCCAGCATTTT
NA	NA	TRBV5-4	TRBJ1-6	CASSLERGGSPLHF	TGTGCCAGCAGCTTGGAAAGGGGGGGATCACCCCTCCACTTT
TRBD1	few	TRBV19	TRBJ1-5	CASSNRQGANVQHF	TGTGCCAGTAGTAACCGACAGGGGGCAAACGTCCAGCATTTT
TRBD1	NA	TRBV6-5	TRBJ2-2	CASSSWQGDTGELFF	TGTGCCAGCAGTTCCTGGCAGGGGGACACCGGGGAGCTGTTTTTT
NA	NA	TRBV14	TRBJ1-1	CASSQAIWSTEAFF	TGTGCCAGCAGCCAAGCTATCTGGAGCACTGAAGCTTTCTTT
TRBD1	NA	TRBV5-1	TRBJ2-5	CASSLGTGFQETQYF	TGCGCCAGCAGCTTAGGGACAGGTTTTCAAGAGACCCAGTACTTC
NA	NA	TRBV15	TRBJ2-1	CATSRDFNNEQFF	TGTGCCACCAGCAGAGACTTTAACAATGAGCAGTTCTTC
NA	NA	TRBV19	TRBJ2-7	CASSNAFGSYEQYF	TGTGCCAGTAGTAACGCCTTCGGCTCCTACGAGCAGTACTTC
TRBD2	NA	TRBV6-2/TRBV6-3	TRBJ2-7	CASSILAGAYEQYF	TGTGCCAGCAGCATACTAGCGGGAGCCTACGAGCAGTACTTC
NA	NA	TRBV6-5	TRBJ2-7	CASSLDYYEQYF	TGTGCCAGCAGCTTGGACTATTACGAGCAGTACTTC
NA	once	TRBV5-6	TRBJ1-2	CASSFLQGWGYGYTF	TGTGCCAGCAGCTTTCTCCAGGGATGGGGCTATGGCTACACCTTC
NA	NA	TRBV9	TRBJ1-2	CASSPLAGGDGGYTF	TGTGCCAGCAGCCCTTTAGCCGGCGGCGATGGTGGCTACACCTTC
NA	NA	TRBV18	TRBJ1-4	CASSPEVTNEKLFF	TGTGCCAGCTCACCGGAGGTAACTAATGAAAAACTGTTTTTT
NA	few	TRBV2	TRBJ2-2	CASRPRDISSLANTGELFF	TGTGCCAGCAGGCCACGGGACATCTCATCCCTAGCGAACACCGGGGAGCTGTTTTTT
NA	NA	TRBV11-2	TRBJ2-3	CASSQGRTDTQYF	TGTGCCAGCAGCCAGGGTAGGACAGATACGCAGTATTTT
TRBD1	NA	TRBV15	TRBJ2-7	CATSRDRGPGEQYF	TGTGCCACCAGCAGAGACAGGGGGCCGGGCGAGCAGTACTTC
NA	NA	TRBV6-5	TRBJ2-1	CASRGLNLNEQFF	TGTGCCAGCAGGGGACTTAATCTCAATGAGCAGTTCTTC
NA	NA	TRBV19	TRBJ1-2	CASSIRIRVEYGYTF	TGTGCCAGTAGCATTAGGATCAGGGTTGAATATGGCTACACCTTC
TRBD1	NA	TRBV6-2/TRBV6-3	TRBJ2-3	CASSKQGFTDTQYF	TGTGCCAGCAGTAAACAGGGGTTTACAGATACGCAGTATTTT
TRBD2	NA	TRBV7-9	TRBJ2-1	CASSLGLAGGSQFF	TGTGCCAGCAGCTTAGGGCTAGCGGGAGGATCGCAGTTCTTC
NA	NA	TRBV6-5	TRBJ1-6	CASSLGQPNSPLHF	TGTGCCAGCAGCCTCGGACAGCCTAATTCACCCCTCCACTTT
TRBD1	NA	TRBV24-1	TRBJ2-1	CATSKGQYYNEQFF	TGTGCCACCTCCAAGGGACAGTACTACAATGAGCAGTTCTTC
NA	NA	TRBV3-1/TRBV3-2	TRBJ2-7	CASSQDLRQFTFFSYEQYF	TGTGCCAGCAGCCAAGATCTAAGACAGTTTACCTTTTTCTCCTACGAGCAGTACTTC
TRBD2	once	TRBV4-2	TRBJ2-5	CASSQDAQRGGLGETQYF	TGTGCCAGCAGCCAAGACGCGCAGCGGGGGGGCCTGGGGGAGACCCAGTACTTC
TRBD1	NA	TRBV29-1	TRBJ1-1	CSVTGGLAEAFF	TGCAGCGTAACAGGGGGCCTAGCTGAAGCTTTCTTT
TRBD1	NA	TRBV5-5	TRBJ2-7	CASSLGQARYEQYF	TGTGCCAGCAGCTTAGGACAGGCGCGGTACGAGCAGTACTTC
TRBD2	NA	TRBV11-3	TRBJ2-1	CASSSLSGPGPYNEQFF	TGTGCCAGCAGCTCCCTTAGCGGGCCTGGCCCCTACAATGAGCAGTTCTTC
NA	NA	TRBV7-8	TRBJ2-1	CASSIPKASRADEQFF	TGTGCCAGCAGCATACCTAAGGCTAGCCGGGCCGATGAGCAGTTCTTC
TRBD2	NA	TRBV11-3	TRBJ2-2	CASSPVAGGTGELFF	TGTGCCAGCAGCCCCGTAGCGGGGGGCACCGGGGAGCTGTTTTTT
NA	NA	TRBV27	TRBJ2-3	CASSTIQTGNTDTQYF	TGTGCCAGCAGCACCATCCAGACAGGAAACACAGATACGCAGTATTTT
TRBD2	NA	TRBV5-5	TRBJ2-1	CASSLFRGGRDNEQFF	TGTGCCAGCAGCTTATTTCGGGGGGGCCGAGACAATGAGCAGTTCTTC
NA	NA	TRBV7-9	TRBJ2-3	CASSLTGAGADTQYF	TGTGCCAGCAGCTTAACGGGAGCTGGGGCGGATACGCAGTATTTT